Below are 26 T cell receptor beta chains sequenced from a single sample in a study of sequential checkpoint blockade in melanoma. The assay was immunoSEQ multiplex PCR, and TCRdb's table has in-frame clones only and misses some. The repertoire includes around 39,000 clones, just under 85% of them detected once, and 4.5% to 7% sits in the top ten. This sample's treatment: randomized to nivolumab then ipilimumab (arm A) or the reverse (arm B). Sequenced material: CD8+ T cells sorted from blood (inferred from file names), taken from a patient given nivolumab and ipilimumab in sequence. The receptors were gathered from a human donor with melanoma.

V gene TRBV19 combines with J gene TRBJ1-1; D is ambiguous. The V and J ends lost 3 bases and 5 bases respectively, with 13 bases between them. In germline, CDR1 is LNHDA, CDR2 SQIVND (reference sequence). The CDR3 has 14 amino acids. The DNA for the CDR3 is TGTGCCAGTAGTATGGATAGGGCGGGGACTGAAGCTTTCTTT. Its protein product is CASSMDRAGTEAFF.

The gene calls are TRBV5-3 and TRBJ1-2; D gene uncertain. TRBV5-3 is placed among ORFs of uncertain function. The CDR3 sequence is 14 residues long. The V end lost 4 bases, the J end lost 1 base, and 11 bases lay between the germline ends. CDR3 nucleotide sequence: TGTGCCAGAAGCCTCCTTCAGGATAACTATGGCTACACCTTC. Amino acid sequence: CARSLLQDNYGYTF.

This clone was counted once. This chain connects TRBV5-4 to TRBJ2-7; TRBD1 is a possible D gene (5 bases). Germline values: CDR1 SGHNT, CDR2 YYREEE (reference sequence). Deletions cut 9 bases from V and 2 bases from J, with 12 bases between. The CDR3 extends over 12 amino acids. In nucleotides, the CDR3 is TGTGCCACCTCAGGGCCAACCTACGAGCAGTACTTC. As protein: CATSGPTYEQYF.

The rearrangement uses TRBV4-2 and TRBJ2-3; 9 nucleotides agree with TRBD2. The CDR3 is made up of 16 amino acids. Germline lookup yields CDR1 LGHNA and CDR2 YNFKEQ. The junction had 2 bases not matched to a gene; V was cut back by 1 base and J by 0 bases. The CDR3 reads CASSQVAGASTDTQYF. The CDR3 region has the DNA TGTGCCAGCAGCCAAGTAGCGGGGGCTAGCACAGATACGCAGTATTTT.

In its sample, this clone was seen once. In the same sample, other DNA sequences code for this CDR3. V gene TRBV18 combines with J gene TRBJ2-2, with D possibly being TRBD2 (6 bases). The CDR3 runs 16 residues. The germline V gene encodes CDR1 KGHSH and CDR2 LQKENI. The V and J ends lost 0 bases and 5 bases respectively, with 13 bases between them. The CDR3 DNA sequence: TGTGCCAGCTCACCACCGCCGGGAGTAGAGACCGGGGAGCTGTTTTTT. It codes for CASSPPPGVETGELFF.

The chain carries TRBV13 and TRBJ1-3, with D hard to call. The CDR3 contains 15 residues. CDR1 is PRHDT, CDR2 FYEKMQ, per germline (reference sequence). The germline V and J ends were trimmed by 0 bases and 0 bases, with 6 bases remaining between them. DNA of the CDR3: TGTGCCAGCAGCTTAGGAAGCATCTCTGGAAACACCATATATTTT. It translates to CASSLGSISGNTIYF.

V is TRBV4-1 and J is TRBJ2-5; D possibly corresponds to TRBD2 (6 bases). Germline CDR1 is MGHRA and CDR2 is YSYEKL. V shed 1 base and J shed 5 bases, with 17 bases lying between them. The CDR3 is 16 residues long. As DNA, the CDR3 is TGCGCCAGCAGCCAAGTGGTAATAGCGGTTGGGGAGACCCAGTACTTC. This encodes CASSQVVIAVGETQYF.

V is TRBV9 and J is TRBJ1-2; D is possibly TRBD1 (5 bases). Trimming stripped 7 bases from V and 1 base from J, with 8 bases between. The CDR3 covers 12 residues. Germline CDR1 reads SGDLS; CDR2 reads YYNGEE. The CDR3 DNA reads TGTGCCAGCGGTGACAGTAACTATGGCTACACCTTC. It translates to CASGDSNYGYTF.

The chain couples TRBV27 to TRBJ2-1; 7 nucleotides match TRBD2. In germline, CDR1 is MNHEY, CDR2 SMNVEV (reference sequence). V dropped 4 bases and J dropped 10; count of bases not matched to a gene: 13. This CDR3 is built from 15 residues. CDR3 sequence reads: CASSSPASLGGEQFF. CDR3 coding DNA: TGTGCCAGCAGTTCCCCAGCGTCCCTGGGGGGGGAGCAGTTCTTC.

The rearrangement uses TRBV5-6 and TRBJ2-1, with a weak D call TRBD2 (6 bases). The CDR3 is made up of 14 amino acids. From germline, CDR1 is SGHDT and CDR2 YYEEEE. V shed 2 bases and J shed 1 base, with 7 bases lying between them. CDR3 protein: CASSLGTSYNEQFF. The CDR3 DNA sequence: TGTGCCAGCAGCTTAGGGACTTCCTACAATGAGCAGTTCTTC.

The chain is built from TRBV4-1 and TRBJ1-2; 8 nucleotides align to TRBD1. Germline CDR1 and CDR2: MGHRA and YSYEKL. The length of the CDR3 is 17 residues. V trimming: 1 base; J trimming: 1 base; junction bases outside the gene matches: 8. The CDR3 spells CASSQVPGGGLNYGYTF. The CDR3 DNA follows: TGCGCCAGCAGCCAAGTACCAGGGGGCGGACTTAACTATGGCTACACCTTC.

The V call is TRBV11-2, the J call TRBJ2-1; no clear D. The CDR3 is 12 amino acids. V gave up 3 bases and J gave up 5 bases, with 5 bases separating them. Germline assignment: CDR1 SGHAT and CDR2 FQNNGV. CDR3 coding DNA: TGTGCCAGCAGCTTCCAGAACAATGAGCAGTTCTTC. As protein: CASSFQNNEQFF. The whole variable domain, filled in from reference TRBV11-2 and TRBJ2-1, reads EAGVAQSPRYKIIEKRQSVAFWCNPISGHATLYWYQQILGQGPKLLIQFQNNGVVDDSQLPKDRFSAERLKGVDSTLKIQPAKLEDSAVYLCASSFQNNEQFFGPGTRLTVL.

This clone was seen more than once but under ten times. The V gene is TRBV7-8, the J gene TRBJ2-7; 13 bases fit TRBD2. Losses at the gene ends were 5 bases for V and 6 bases for J; bases not matched to a gene: 7. The CDR3 totals 15 residues. Germline assignment: CDR1 SGHVS and CDR2 FQNEAQ. DNA for the CDR3: TGTGCCAGCAGCGGACTAGCGGGGGCCGCTGGCGAGCAGTACTTC. Translation gives CASSGLAGAAGEQYF.

This chain uses TRBV13 with TRBJ2-5; TRBD2 might be the D (5 bases). The CDR3 has 12 residues. Germline V gene sequence: CDR1 PRHDT, CDR2 FYEKMQ (reference sequence). Deletions cut 2 bases from V and 11 bases from J, with 12 bases between. The CDR3, as DNA: TGTGCCAGCAGCTTAAGTCAGTGGGAGCAGTACTTC. Its protein product is CASSLSQWEQYF.

This chain joins TRBV7-9 and TRBJ1-4; D perhaps matches TRBD1 (5 bases). Germline V gene sequence: CDR1 SEHNR, CDR2 FQNEAQ (reference sequence). The CDR3 runs to 14 residues. The germline V and J ends were trimmed by 5 bases and 8 bases, with 15 bases remaining between them. Here the CDR3 reads CASSPGVGGEKLFF. For the CDR3, the DNA is TGTGCCAGCAGCCCCGGGGTCGGGGGGGAAAAACTGTTTTTT.

V and J are TRBV19 and TRBJ2-2; D is ambiguous. The germline V gene encodes CDR1 LNHDA and CDR2 SQIVND (reference sequence). The ends were cut back, 10 bases at V and 1 base at J, with 10 bases in the middle. The CDR3 is 13 residues long. The CDR3 DNA reads as TGTGCCACCACCCCGGGGAACACCGGGGAGCTGTTTTTT. Its translation is CATTPGNTGELFF.

The rearrangement uses TRBV5-5 and TRBJ2-2, with 8 positions matching TRBD2. The J segment lost 1 base and the V segment lost 0 bases, leaving 5 bases of the junction unmatched. Germline lookup yields CDR1 SGHKS and CDR2 YYEKEE (reference sequence). The CDR3 length is 17 residues. CDR3 bases: TGTGCCAGCAGCTTGGCAGGGCGGGGGGTGAACACCGGGGAGCTGTTTTTT. Translation gives CASSLAGRGVNTGELFF.

This clone was detected a few times. This chain links TRBV7-2 with TRBJ2-5; tentatively, D is TRBD2 (8 bases). Looked up from germline, CDR1 is SGHTA and CDR2 is FQGNSA. This CDR3 comprises 16 residues. Trimming took 7 bases from V and 4 from J, leaving 22 bases between them. The CDR3 DNA sequence: TGTGCCAGCAAAACCGGGGGGGCAGGGGGATTAGAGACCCAGTACTTC. It yields the protein CASKTGGAGGLETQYF.

V is TRBV6-1 and J is TRBJ2-2, with 8 bases lining up with TRBD1. V was clipped by 11 bases and J by 0 bases; unmatched bases: 5. The CDR3 consists of 14 residues. Looked up from germline, CDR1 is MNHNS and CDR2 is SASEGT. CDR3 nucleotides: TGTGCCGGAAGGACAGGGACGAACACCGGGGAGCTGTTTTTT. This sequence encodes CAGRTGTNTGELFF.

This chain links TRBV7-9 with TRBJ2-2; 7 bases fit TRBD2. The junction had 6 bases not matched to a gene; V was cut back by 6 bases and J by 2 bases. Germline CDR1 is SEHNR and CDR2 is FQNEAQ (reference sequence). CDR3 length equals 15 residues. The CDR3 loop is CASSRGGDNTGELFF. In DNA form, the CDR3 reads TGTGCCAGCAGTCGCGGGGGTGACAACACCGGGGAGCTGTTTTTT.

This clone was detected only once. V gene TRBV4-1 combines with J gene TRBJ2-7, with 13 nucleotides matching TRBD2. V dropped 0 bases and J dropped 7; count of bases not matched to a gene: 9. This CDR3 has 17 amino acids. Germline values: CDR1 MGHRA, CDR2 YSYEKL. CDR3 nucleotides: TGCGCCAGCAGCCAAGATGATGGACTAGCGGGAGCGGGAGAGCAGTACTTC. The encoded protein is CASSQDDGLAGAGEQYF.

This sequence joins TRBV28 and TRBJ1-1; D possibly corresponds to TRBD1 (5 bases). This CDR3 has 15 residues. Trimming left V 7 bases short and J 3 bases short, with 18 bases between. Germline CDR1 reads MDHEN; CDR2 reads SYDVKM. The CDR3 region is CASTLRAGKYTEAFF. The CDR3, as DNA: TGTGCCAGCACCCTGCGTGCAGGGAAGTACACTGAAGCTTTCTTT. The whole variable domain, filled in from reference TRBV28 and TRBJ1-1, reads DVKVTQSSRYLVKRTGEKVFLECVQDMDHENMFWYRQDPGLGLRLIYFSYDVKMKEKGDIPEGYSVSREKKERFSLILESASTNQTSMYLCASTLRAGKYTEAFFGQGTRLTVV.

The rearrangement joins TRBV7-6 to TRBJ2-1, with 7 bases aligning to TRBD2. Germline trimming cut 5 bases from V and 5 bases from J; bases unmatched to any gene: 6. Germline V lookup: CDR1 SGHVS, CDR2 FNYEAQ. The CDR3 covers 14 residues. CDR3 coding DNA: TGTGCCAGCAGCAGCCGGGGACTACACAATGAGCAGTTCTTC. Protein: CASSSRGLHNEQFF.

This chain's CDR3 is CASSSLAGSTDTQYF. As DNA, the CDR3 is TGTGCCAGCAGCTCGTTAGCGGGGAGCACAGATACGCAGTATTTT. The chain couples TRBV7-3 to TRBJ2-3; 8 bases are shared with TRBD2. CDR1 SGHTA and CDR2 FQGTGA come from the germline V gene. The V segment lost 4 bases and the J segment 0 bases; nucleotides outside the gene matches: 3. The CDR3 runs 15 residues.

The chain links TRBV5-4 to TRBJ1-1; the D gene is possibly TRBD1 (6 bases). CDR1 SGHNT and CDR2 YYREEE come from the germline V gene (reference sequence). With 9 bases removed from V and 1 base from J, the gap between germline ends came to 16 bases. The CDR3 spans 14 residues. The CDR3 DNA is TGTGCCATCACTCGGGCAGGGGAGAACACTGAAGCTTTCTTT. Residues: CAITRAGENTEAFF.

The chain recombines TRBV5-1 with TRBJ2-1; 10 nucleotides line up with TRBD2. V lost 4 bases to trimming and J lost 6 bases; unmatched junction nucleotides: 7. Germline V CDR1 and CDR2: SGHRS, YFSETQ. The CDR3 contains 15 residues. The CDR3 sequence is CASSISSGGFNEQFF. The CDR3 DNA reads TGCGCCAGCAGCATATCTAGCGGGGGATTCAATGAGCAGTTCTTC. Looking up the rest from reference TRBV5-1 and TRBJ2-1 gives the full variable domain: KAGVTQTPRYLIKTRGQQVTLSCSPISGHRSVSWYQQTPGQGLQFLFEYFSETQRNKGNFPGRFSGRQFSNSRSEMNVSTLELGDSALYLCASSISSGGFNEQFFGPGTRLTVL.